This is a list of T cell receptor beta chains from one sample in a study of T cell responses to AZD1222 COVID-19 vaccine. The method was immunoSEQ multiplex PCR; TCRdb's version includes in-frame clones alone and lacks a portion of them. This table has approximately 100,000 clones, around 87% appearing once. The specimen comprised peripheral blood, sampled on day 0 of AZD1222 vaccination. The receptors stem from an adult in good health. Each CDR3 is given with its conserved first and last residue.

CDR3 protein: CASSYSGTGSVEQYF
V gene: TRBV6-5

CDR3 protein: CASSPRNYEQYF
V gene: TRBV19

CDR3 protein: CATSDLRPLYGYTF
V gene: TRBV24-1

CDR3 protein: CASSLSGATKNIQYF
V gene: TRBV28

CDR3 protein: CASSLSIPGTGAYEQYF
V gene: TRBV4-3

CDR3 protein: CASSSQRGDGYTF
V gene: TRBV7-9

CDR3 protein: CASSPGTANQPQHF
V gene: TRBV25-1

CDR3 protein: CASSQGTGRDGYTF
V gene: TRBV4-3

CDR3 protein: CASSPFRGLQGGELFF
V gene: TRBV27

CDR3 protein: CASSQELADRQETQYF
V gene: TRBV3-1/TRBV3-2

CDR3 protein: CASSYPGGEIYNEQFF
V gene: TRBV6-2/TRBV6-3

CDR3 protein: CASSLARVGEQFF
V gene: TRBV7-2